This T cell receptor (beta chain) was profiled in a study of CD8 T cells in Susac syndrome. Reverse transcription used roughly 0.45 to 1 ug RNA and random hexamers. Amplification of TCR beta CDR3 by immunoSEQ multiplex PCR spanned 54 Vbeta and 13 Jbeta. TCRdb called the immunoSEQ multiplex PCR reads again in MiXCR, with one record for every CDR3 protein. The sample lists some 130,000 distinct CDR3 sequences, 85% to 95% seen once, with over 0.15% in the top ten. CDR1 SGHRS and CDR2 YFSETQ come from the germline V gene. With 4 bases removed from V and 3 bases from J, the gap between germline ends came to 10 bases. This CDR3 has 13 residues.

The sequence was obtained from a human donor with Susac syndrome. J is TRBJ1-1 and V is TRBV5-1; weak D call: TRBD1 (6 bases). Sequencing was carried out using CD8+ T cells from PBMCs. CDR3: CASSRGLDTEAFF. CDR3 DNA: TGCGCCAGCAGCAGGGGGTTGGACACTGAAGCTTTCTTT.